The rows below give T cell receptor beta chains drawn from one sample of a study of blood T cell repertoires in COVID-19. TCRdb's table, derived via immunoSEQ multiplex PCR, lists solely in-frame clones and lacks some. This table holds 60,000 to 85,000 clones, 80% to 90% found once. The source material was peripheral blood. These receptors were collected from a human donor in a cohort sampled during active COVID-19. Each CDR3 is given with its conserved first and last residue. A D gene is named only where the DNA matches it firmly. Size is omitted from some rows. Given values are once, few, many or a class for expanded clones.

j_call d_call clone_size v_call cdr3_aa cdr3_nt
TRBJ2-3 TRBD2 once TRBV27 CASSLSGLAGGTTDTQYF TGTGCCAGCAGTTTATCAGGGCTAGCGGGAGGGACGACAGATACGCAGTATTTT
TRBJ1-1 TRBD1 - TRBV18 CASSPDREEAFF TGTGCCAGCTCACCGGACAGGGAAGAAGCTTTCTTT
TRBJ1-2 - - TRBV4-3 CASSQDQGMNGYTF TGCGCCAGCAGCCAAGACCAGGGGATGAATGGCTACACCTTC
TRBJ1-1 - - TRBV29-1 CSGATGVNTEAFF TGCAGCGGGGCGACAGGAGTGAACACTGAAGCTTTCTTT
TRBJ2-1 - - TRBV5-1 CASSLQTYNEQFF TGCGCCAGCAGCCTCCAGACCTACAATGAGCAGTTCTTC
TRBJ2-7 TRBD2 - TRBV5-4 CASSRTSGEGYEQYF TGTGCCAGCAGCCGGACTAGCGGCGAGGGCTACGAGCAGTACTTC
TRBJ1-2 - - TRBV19 CASYRVWVGYTF TGTGCCAGCTACAGGGTTTGGGTCGGCTACACCTTC
TRBJ1-1 TRBD1 - TRBV7-3 CASTQGQSNTEAFF TGTGCCAGCACCCAGGGACAGTCGAACACTGAAGCTTTCTTT
TRBJ2-7 TRBD2 - TRBV7-6 CASSQSSGIYEQYF TGTGCCAGCAGCCAGAGTAGCGGGATTTACGAGCAGTACTTC
TRBJ2-7 TRBD1 - TRBV15 CATGTGGLSSYEQYF TGTGCCACCGGGACAGGGGGCCTCAGCTCCTACGAGCAGTACTTC
TRBJ2-6 - - TRBV9 CASSTQGTGANVLTF TGTGCCAGCAGCACCCAGGGGACTGGGGCCAACGTCCTGACTTTC
TRBJ2-5 - - TRBV2 CASSEGLAAGETQYF TGTGCCAGCAGTGAAGGGTTGGCGGCTGGAGAGACCCAGTACTTC
TRBJ1-1 TRBD1 - TRBV19 CASNPGGGTEAFF TGTGCCAGTAACCCAGGGGGCGGCACTGAAGCTTTCTTT
TRBJ1-1 - once TRBV7-3 CASSFSSDTEAFF TGTGCCAGCAGCTTTTCGTCGGACACTGAAGCTTTCTTT
TRBJ1-2 TRBD1 - TRBV5-1 CASSLEQGAYYGYTF TGCGCCAGCAGCTTGGAGCAGGGGGCTTACTATGGCTACACCTTC
TRBJ2-7 TRBD2 few TRBV16 CASSQLAGGLGEQYF TGTGCCAGCAGCCAATTAGCGGGAGGTCTCGGCGAGCAGTACTTC
TRBJ2-1 TRBD2 - TRBV5-1 CASSGTSGGYNEQFF TGCGCCAGCAGCGGGACTAGCGGAGGTTACAATGAGCAGTTCTTC
TRBJ2-1 TRBD1 - TRBV5-1 CASSLAGQGVSDEQFF TGCGCCAGCAGCTTGGCTGGACAGGGCGTGTCGGATGAGCAGTTCTTC
TRBJ2-7 TRBD1 - TRBV28 CASSFTGGTTYEQYF TGTGCCAGCAGTTTTACAGGGGGAACAACCTACGAGCAGTACTTC
TRBJ1-6 TRBD1 once TRBV19 CAAQGQGDSPLHF TGTGCCGCTCAGGGACAGGGGGATTCACCCCTCCACTTT
TRBJ1-2 TRBD1 - TRBV12-3/TRBV12-4 CASRGQGLVGYTF TGTGCCAGCAGGGGACAGGGGTTAGTTGGCTACACCTTC
TRBJ1-5 TRBD1 - TRBV6-6 CASSPGGWQPQHF TGTGCCAGCAGCCCAGGGGGCTGGCAGCCCCAGCATTTT
TRBJ2-5 - - TRBV6-5 CASSGRGWGETQYF TGTGCCAGCAGCGGCAGGGGTTGGGGCGAGACCCAGTACTTC
TRBJ2-1 TRBD1 once TRBV19 CASSPGTGGLLLSGNEQFF TGTGCCAGTAGTCCCGGGACAGGGGGCCTCCTCTTATCGGGCAATGAGCAGTTCTTC
TRBJ2-5 - - TRBV28 CASSNLRETQYF TGTGCCAGCAGCAACCTGCGGGAGACCCAGTACTTC
TRBJ1-4 - - TRBV6-5 CASREGPNEKLFF TGTGCCAGCAGGGAGGGTCCTAATGAAAAACTGTTTTTT
TRBJ2-5 - - TRBV29-1 CSVEVEVQETQYF TGCAGCGTTGAAGTTGAGGTCCAAGAGACCCAGTACTTC
TRBJ2-7 TRBD1 - TRBV27 CASSPPPGQGYSSYEQYF TGTGCCAGCAGTCCGCCCCCCGGACAGGGATACAGCTCCTACGAGCAGTACTTC
TRBJ2-7 - once TRBV19 CASSMSGRSYEQYF TGTGCCAGTAGTATGAGCGGTAGATCCTACGAGCAGTACTTC
TRBJ2-1 - - TRBV3-1/TRBV3-2 CASSQDSSQYNEQFF TGTGCCAGCAGCCAAGATAGCTCTCAATACAATGAGCAGTTCTTC
TRBJ2-1 TRBD2 - TRBV11-2 CASSLGWGLADNEQFF TGTGCCAGCAGCTTAGGATGGGGACTAGCGGACAATGAGCAGTTCTTC
TRBJ2-7 TRBD2 - TRBV6-5 CATPATSGIYEQYF TGTGCCACCCCTGCGACTAGCGGGATTTACGAGCAGTACTTC
TRBJ2-2 - - TRBV6-2/TRBV6-3 CASSYRTTTGELFF TGTGCCAGCAGTTACAGGACAACCACCGGGGAGCTGTTTTTT
TRBJ1-6 - once TRBV5-5 CASSFQGRNSPLHF TGTGCCAGCAGCTTTCAGGGTAGAAATTCACCCCTCCACTTT